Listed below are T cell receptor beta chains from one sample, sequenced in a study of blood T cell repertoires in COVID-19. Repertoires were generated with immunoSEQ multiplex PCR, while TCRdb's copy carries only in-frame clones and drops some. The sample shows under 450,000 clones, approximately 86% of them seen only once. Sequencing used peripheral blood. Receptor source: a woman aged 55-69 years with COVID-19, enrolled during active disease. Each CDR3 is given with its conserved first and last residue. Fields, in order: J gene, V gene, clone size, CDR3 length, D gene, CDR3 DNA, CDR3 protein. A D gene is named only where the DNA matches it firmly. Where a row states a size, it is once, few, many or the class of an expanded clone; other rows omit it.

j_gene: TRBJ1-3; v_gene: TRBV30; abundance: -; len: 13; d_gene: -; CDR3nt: TGTGCCAGGGCAGAGGGTTTTGGAAACACCATATATTTT; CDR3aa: CARAEGFGNTIYF
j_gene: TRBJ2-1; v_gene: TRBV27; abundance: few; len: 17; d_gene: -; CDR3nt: TGTGCCAGCAGTTTATCCGCCAGGGTTGAGTCCTACAATGAGCAGTTCTTC; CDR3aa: CASSLSARVESYNEQFF
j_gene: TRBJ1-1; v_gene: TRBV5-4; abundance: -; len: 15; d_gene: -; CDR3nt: TGTGCCAGCAGCTTGGATGGAGGAGTGAACACTGAAGCTTTCTTT; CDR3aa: CASSLDGGVNTEAFF
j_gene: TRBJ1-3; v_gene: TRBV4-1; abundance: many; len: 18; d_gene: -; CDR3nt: TGCGCCAGCAGCCAAGTCCCCATAATTCGAGGAGCTGGAAACACCATATATTTT; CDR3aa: CASSQVPIIRGAGNTIYF
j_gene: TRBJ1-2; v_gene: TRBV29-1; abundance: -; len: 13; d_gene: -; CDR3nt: TGCAGCGTTGAAAACCCACAGAACTATGGCTACACCTTC; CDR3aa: CSVENPQNYGYTF
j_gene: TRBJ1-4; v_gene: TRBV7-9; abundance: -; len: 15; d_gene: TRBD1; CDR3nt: TGTGCCAGCAGCTCAACCGACAGGGCGGAAGAAAAACTGTTTTTT; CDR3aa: CASSSTDRAEEKLFF
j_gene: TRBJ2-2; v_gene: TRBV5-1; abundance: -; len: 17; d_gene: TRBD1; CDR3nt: TGCGCCAGCAGCTCATTTTCCAGGGGGCAGAACACCGGGGAGCTGTTTTTT; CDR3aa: CASSSFSRGQNTGELFF
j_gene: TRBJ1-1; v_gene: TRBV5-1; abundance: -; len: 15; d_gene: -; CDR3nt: TGCGCCAGCGTAGGGGGGGAGGCCATGAACACTGAAGCTTTCTTT; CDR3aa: CASVGGEAMNTEAFF
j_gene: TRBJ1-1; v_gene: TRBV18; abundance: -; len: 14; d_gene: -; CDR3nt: TGTGCCAGCTCACCGCGGGAGGATGGCACTGAAGCTTTCTTT; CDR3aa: CASSPREDGTEAFF
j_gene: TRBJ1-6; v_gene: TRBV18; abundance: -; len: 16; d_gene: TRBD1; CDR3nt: TGTGCCAGCTCACGGGACAGCTCCCCGGGCAATTCACCCCTCCACTTT; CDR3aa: CASSRDSSPGNSPLHF
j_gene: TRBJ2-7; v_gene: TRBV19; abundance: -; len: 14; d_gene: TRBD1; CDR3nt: TGTGCCAGTAGTACCGGACAGGGGGGCTACGAGCAGTACTTC; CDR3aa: CASSTGQGGYEQYF
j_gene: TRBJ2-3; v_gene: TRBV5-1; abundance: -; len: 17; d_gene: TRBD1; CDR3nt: TGCGCCAGCAGCTTGGCCCCGGGACAGGGGCCTACAGATACGCAGTATTTT; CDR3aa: CASSLAPGQGPTDTQYF
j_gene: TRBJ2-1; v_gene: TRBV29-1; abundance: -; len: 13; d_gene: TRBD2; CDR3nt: TGCAGCGCCGGACTAGCGGGGGCAGGTGAGCAGTTCTTC; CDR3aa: CSAGLAGAGEQFF
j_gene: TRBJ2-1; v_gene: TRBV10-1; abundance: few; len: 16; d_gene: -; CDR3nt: TGCGCCAGCAGTGAGTTTGGCAGGGGCCTCCATAATGAGCAGTTCTTC; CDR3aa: CASSEFGRGLHNEQFF
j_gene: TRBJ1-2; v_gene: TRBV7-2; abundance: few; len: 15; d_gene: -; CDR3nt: TGTGCCAGCAGCCCACGCCGGGAGGTTGGTTATGGCTACACCTTC; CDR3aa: CASSPRREVGYGYTF
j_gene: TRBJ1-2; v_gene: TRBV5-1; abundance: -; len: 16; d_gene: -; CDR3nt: TGCGCCAGCAGCCACGAGGCCGGAACTTCTAACTATGGCTACACCTTC; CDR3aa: CASSHEAGTSNYGYTF
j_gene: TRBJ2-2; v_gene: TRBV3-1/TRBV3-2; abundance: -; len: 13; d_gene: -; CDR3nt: TGTGCCAGCAGGTACCAGGGGTCCGGGGAGCTGTTTTTT; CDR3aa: CASRYQGSGELFF
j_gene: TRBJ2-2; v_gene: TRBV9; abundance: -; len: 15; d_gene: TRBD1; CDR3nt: TGTGCCAGCAGCGGTTACAGGGGCGCCACCGGGGAGCTGTTTTTT; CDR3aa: CASSGYRGATGELFF
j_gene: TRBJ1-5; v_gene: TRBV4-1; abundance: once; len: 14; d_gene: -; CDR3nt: TGCGCCAGCAGGGCAACGGGGTTCAATCAGCCCCAGCATTTT; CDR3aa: CASRATGFNQPQHF
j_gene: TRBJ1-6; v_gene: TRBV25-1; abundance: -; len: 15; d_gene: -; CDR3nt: TGTGCCAGCCAAAGATGGGACATTTCTAATTCACCCCTCCACTTT; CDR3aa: CASQRWDISNSPLHF
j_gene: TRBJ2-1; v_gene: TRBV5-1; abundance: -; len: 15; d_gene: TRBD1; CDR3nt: TGCGCCAGCAGCCCCGGGACAGGGGATTACAATGAGCAGTTCTTC; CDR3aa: CASSPGTGDYNEQFF
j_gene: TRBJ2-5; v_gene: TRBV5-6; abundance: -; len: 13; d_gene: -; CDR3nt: TGTGCCAGCAGCTTGGGAGGGTTGGAGACCCAGTACTTC; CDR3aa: CASSLGGLETQYF
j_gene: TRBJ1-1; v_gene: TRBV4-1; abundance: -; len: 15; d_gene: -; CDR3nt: TGCGCCAGCAGCCAAGATCGTGTACTGGTATTCGAAGCTTTCTTT; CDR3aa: CASSQDRVLVFEAFF
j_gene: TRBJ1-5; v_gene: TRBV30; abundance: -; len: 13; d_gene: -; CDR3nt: TGTGCCTGGAGCAGGGGCAGGGATCAGCCCCAGCATTTT; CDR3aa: CAWSRGRDQPQHF
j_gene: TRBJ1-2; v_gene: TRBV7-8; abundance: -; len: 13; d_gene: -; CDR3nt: TGTGCCAGCAGCTCCAGGACAGCACCGGTCTTCACCTTC; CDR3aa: CASSSRTAPVFTF
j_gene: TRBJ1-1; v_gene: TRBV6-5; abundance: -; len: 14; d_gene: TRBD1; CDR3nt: TGTGCCAGCACCAGGGGGGTTGGTTCCCCTTTGACTTTCTTT; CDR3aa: CASTRGVGSPLTFF
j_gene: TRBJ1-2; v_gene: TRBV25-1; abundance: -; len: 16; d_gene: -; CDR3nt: TGTGCCAGCAGTGAAATTTTCGACAGGCTAAACTATGGCTACACCTTC; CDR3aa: CASSEIFDRLNYGYTF
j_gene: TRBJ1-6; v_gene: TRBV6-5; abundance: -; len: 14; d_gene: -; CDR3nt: TGTGCCAGCAGGGGTCAGGTGGGCAATTCACCCCTCCACTTT; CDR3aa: CASRGQVGNSPLHF